The 32 T cell receptor beta chains in this list originate from one sample, sequenced in a study of blood T cell repertoires in COVID-19. The protocol was immunoSEQ multiplex PCR, while the TCRdb copy is restricted to in-frame clones and leaves out a portion. The repertoire holds about 52,000 clones, with 85% to 90% as singletons. The source material was peripheral blood. Receptors originate from a man aged 65-85 years with acute or convalescent COVID-19.

This chain connects TRBV5-4 to TRBJ1-3; D perhaps matches TRBD1 (6 bases). This CDR3 has 12 amino acids. V lost 2 bases, J lost 7 bases, and 7 bases lay in between. The germline V gene encodes CDR1 SGHNT and CDR2 YYREEE (reference sequence). The CDR3 nucleotides are TGTGCCAGCAGCTTAGACAGGAACACCATATATTTT. It yields the protein CASSLDRNTIYF.

The genes are TRBV30 and TRBJ2-2, with D uncertain. V lost 0 bases and J 5 bases, leaving 7 bases between the germline ends. CDR1 GTSNPN and CDR2 SVGIG come from the germline V gene (reference sequence). There are 13 residues in the CDR3. CDR3 nucleotide sequence: TGTGCCTGGAGTGTCGTGGAGACCGGGGAGCTGTTTTTT. Its translation is CAWSVVETGELFF.

This sequence joins TRBV4-3 and TRBJ1-5, with D possibly TRBD1 on 5 matching bases. Trimming removed 1 base from V and 2 bases from J, with 9 bases in between. CDR1 is LGHNA, CDR2 YSLEER, per germline. CDR3 size: 15 residues. CDR3 coding DNA: TGCGCCAGCAGCCAAGTATGGGGGGGCAATCAGCCCCAGCATTTT. Its protein product is CASSQVWGGNQPQHF.

The rearrangement uses TRBV19 and TRBJ1-4; possible D gene TRBD1, 6 bases. Germline CDR1 reads LNHDA; CDR2 reads SQIVND (reference sequence). The CDR3 length is 14 residues. With 6 bases removed from V and 8 bases from J, the gap between germline ends came to 16 bases. The CDR3 DNA follows: TGTGCCAGTAGCGCCCGGGACAAAATCGAAAAACTGTTTTTT. This encodes CASSARDKIEKLFF.

The rearrangement joins TRBV5-5 to TRBJ1-4, with a tentative D call TRBD1 (5 bases). Between the trimmed V and J ends, which lost 1 base and 8 bases, there was a span of 12 bases. Looked up from germline, CDR1 is SGHKS and CDR2 is YYEKEE (reference sequence). The CDR3 contains 14 residues. CDR3 residues: CASSLMQGNEKLFF. CDR3 sequence (DNA): TGTGCCAGCAGCTTGATGCAGGGAAACGAAAAACTGTTTTTT.

This rearrangement joins TRBV7-2 to TRBJ1-3; 7 nucleotides line up with TRBD1. The CDR3 loop spans 14 amino acids. The germline V gene has CDR1 SGHTA and CDR2 FQGNSA. Trimming cost V 4 bases and J 2 bases; bases outside gene matches: 2. The CDR3 DNA reads as TGTGCCAGCAGCTCGGGACAGACTGGAAACACCATATATTTT. This codes for CASSSGQTGNTIYF.

This clone showed up just once. The V and J genes are TRBV5-1 and TRBJ2-3, with D tentatively TRBD2 (7 bases). The V gene's germline CDR1 is SGHRS and CDR2 YFSETQ. The V and J ends lost 0 bases and 4 bases respectively, with 12 bases between them. This CDR3 is 15 amino acids long. CDR3 sequence: CASSLGGGEADTQYF. Here the CDR3 DNA reads TGCGCCAGCAGCTTGGGCGGGGGCGAGGCAGATACGCAGTATTTT. The full variable domain, its missing parts supplied by reference TRBV5-1 and TRBJ2-3, is KAGVTQTPRYLIKTRGQQVTLSCSPISGHRSVSWYQQTPGQGLQFLFEYFSETQRNKGNFPGRFSGRQFSNSRSEMNVSTLELGDSALYLCASSLGGGEADTQYFGPGTRLTVL.

This clone was seen a single time. The DNA of the CDR3 is TGTGCCAGCAGCGTAGATTCCGTCGGGAATTCACCCCTCCACTTT. As protein: CASSVDSVGNSPLHF. The chain employs TRBV9 and TRBJ1-6; D gene ambiguous. Germline assignment: CDR1 SGDLS and CDR2 YYNGEE. Between the trimmed V and J ends, which lost 0 bases and 7 bases, there was a span of 11 bases. The CDR3 is 15 residues long.

The chain combines TRBV18 with TRBJ1-1; a weak D match, TRBD1 (6 bases). The CDR3 covers 16 residues. Germline CDR1 reads KGHSH; CDR2 reads LQKENI. Trimming stripped 2 bases from V and 1 base from J, with 14 bases between. The CDR3 DNA follows: TGTGCCAGCTCACCATCGCAGGGGCGAGGGAACACTGAAGCTTTCTTT. Translated, it gives CASSPSQGRGNTEAFF.

The rearrangement joins TRBV5-5 to TRBJ1-1; 7 bases align to TRBD1. CDR3 length: 13 amino acids. V was clipped by 4 bases and J by 5 bases; unmatched bases: 5. Germline loops: CDR1 SGHKS, CDR2 YYEKEE (reference sequence). CDR3 in amino acids: CASSPRGATEAFF. The CDR3 bases are TGTGCCAGCAGCCCCAGGGGGGCGACTGAAGCTTTCTTT.

This sequence joins TRBV5-8 and TRBJ1-4, with D tentatively TRBD1 (5 bases). Trimming cost V 6 bases and J 4 bases, with 16 bases left between them. Germline CDR1 reads SGHTS; CDR2 reads YDEGEE. CDR3 length equals 15 residues. This chain's CDR3 is CASTRSGGYNEKLFF. The CDR3 DNA follows: TGTGCCAGCACCAGGTCCGGGGGATATAATGAAAAACTGTTTTTT.

This chain's CDR3 is CASRRGAGDTGELFF. In DNA, the CDR3 is TGTGCCAGCCGTCGGGGGGCCGGGGACACCGGGGAGCTGTTTTTT. The rearrangement links TRBV5-4 to TRBJ2-2; weak D call: TRBD2 (7 bases). This CDR3 spans 15 amino acids. The V end was cut by 7 bases, the J end by 3 bases, with 16 bases between. The V gene's germline CDR1 is SGHNT and CDR2 YYREEE (reference sequence).

The chain is built from TRBV6-5 and TRBJ1-1; a weak D match, TRBD1 (5 bases). CDR3 length: 12 residues. Germline V CDR1 and CDR2: MNHEY, SVGAGI. V lost 6 bases to trimming and J lost 5 bases, with 10 bases between them. The CDR3 here is CASRRGITEAFF. The CDR3 region has the DNA TGTGCCAGCAGGCGGGGGATAACTGAAGCTTTCTTT.

The chain is built from TRBV4-1 and TRBJ2-7; TRBD1 matches at 7 bases. This CDR3 region has 15 residues. The V gene end was trimmed by 4 bases and the J gene end by 5 bases; junction bases not matched to a gene: 11. Germline V gene sequence: CDR1 MGHRA, CDR2 YSYEKL. The CDR3 region is CASSLLLTGVHEQYV. CDR3 DNA: TGCGCCAGCAGCCTTCTACTTACAGGGGTGCACGAGCAGTACGTC.

The chain combines TRBV5-1 with TRBJ1-1; D not certain. In germline, CDR1 is SGHRS, CDR2 YFSETQ. The CDR3 covers 12 residues. Trimming left V 0 bases short and J 7 bases short, with 7 bases between. This CDR3 is CASSLVVDEAFF. The DNA for the CDR3 is TGCGCCAGCAGCTTGGTGGTAGATGAAGCTTTCTTT.

V gene TRBV7-2 combines with J gene TRBJ1-2; 7 bases line up with TRBD1. Germline lookup yields CDR1 SGHTA and CDR2 FQGNSA. The CDR3 contains 14 residues. With 3 bases clipped from V and 7 bases from J, the junction kept 8 bases outside the gene matches. CDR3 sequence reads: CASSFQGQAGGYTF. CDR3 coding DNA: TGTGCCAGCAGCTTCCAAGGACAGGCGGGTGGCTACACCTTC. The full variable domain, in which reference TRBV7-2 and TRBJ1-2 provide the parts outside the CDR3, is GAGVSQSPSNKVTEKGKDVELRCDPISGHTALYWYRQSLGQGLEFLIYFQGNSAPDKSGLPSDRFSAERTGGSVSTLTIQRTQQEDSAVYLCASSFQGQAGGYTFGSGTRLTVV.

This clone was seen just once. CDR3 nucleotide sequence: TGTGCCAGCAGCTTACTTTCACTTAGCCGCTCTGGAAACACCATATATTTT. Translation: CASSLLSLSRSGNTIYF. The chain recombines TRBV7-2 with TRBJ1-3; D remains ambiguous. There are 17 residues in the CDR3. V was cut by 2 bases and J by 0 bases, with 14 bases left in between. The germline V gene encodes CDR1 SGHTA and CDR2 FQGNSA.

The rearrangement joins TRBV5-1 to TRBJ2-7; no reliable D call. Trimming took 8 bases from V and 7 from J, leaving 13 bases between them. Germline V gene lookup returns CDR1 SGHRS and CDR2 YFSETQ. CDR3 length equals 11 residues. Here the CDR3 DNA reads TGCGCCAGTTCGGTTGGGCCGGAGCAGTACTTC. Its protein product is CASSVGPEQYF.

V and J are TRBV19 and TRBJ2-2; TRBD2 agrees at 8 bases. J lost 3 bases, V lost 3 bases, and 6 bases had no gene match. The germline CDR1 and CDR2 sequences are LNHDA and SQIVND (reference sequence). The CDR3 spans 16 residues. Here the CDR3 DNA reads TGTGCCAGTAGTATCCCTAGCGGGCGATACACCGGGGAGCTGTTTTTT. As protein: CASSIPSGRYTGELFF.

This clone showed up just once. J is TRBJ1-4 and V is TRBV7-8; 10 positions agree with TRBD1. The CDR3 is made up of 15 amino acids. CDR1 and CDR2 (germline): SGHVS, FQNEAQ. Trimming at V came to 5 bases and at J to 8 bases, leaving 8 bases not matched to a gene. The CDR3 DNA sequence: TGTGCCAGCAGCGCCTCCGGGACAGGGGACGAAAAACTGTTTTTT. Amino acids: CASSASGTGDEKLFF.

Here the CDR3 DNA reads TGTGCCAGCAGCAAGGACGGACAGCTCACCGGGGAGACCCAGTACTTC. This translates into CASSKDGQLTGETQYF. The chain employs TRBV27 and TRBJ2-5, with D possibly being TRBD1 (6 bases). V lost 6 bases, J lost 5 bases, and 22 bases lay in between. The CDR3 spans 16 residues. Germline CDR1 reads MNHEY; CDR2 reads SMNVEV (reference sequence).

This clone occurred a few times. V is TRBV4-1 and J is TRBJ2-1, with 7 bases identical to TRBD2. The ends lost 4 bases at V and 5 bases at J; junction bases unmatched: 5. Germline CDR1 reads MGHRA; CDR2 reads YSYEKL. CDR3 length: 14 residues. The CDR3 region has the DNA TGCGCCAGCAGCCCTCTGACTAGCCACAATGAGCAGTTCTTC. This gives the protein CASSPLTSHNEQFF.

The gene calls are TRBV2 and TRBJ1-4; 10 bases line up with TRBD1. The V segment lost 6 bases and the J segment 5 bases; nucleotides outside the gene matches: 3. Looked up from germline, CDR1 is SNHLY and CDR2 is FYNNEI. CDR3 length: 14 residues. The CDR3 sequence is CASSLDRGNEKLFF. The DNA for the CDR3 is TGTGCCAGCAGCCTGGACAGGGGGAATGAAAAACTGTTTTTT.

This clone was seen just once. This chain uses TRBV6-6 with TRBJ1-1; D possibly corresponds to TRBD1 (6 bases). CDR3 size: 16 residues. Germline V gives CDR1 MNHNY, CDR2 SVGAGI (reference sequence). V was clipped by 5 bases and J by 1 base, with 17 bases between them. The CDR3 protein is CASSATPGVGNTEAFF. The DNA of the CDR3 is TGTGCCAGCAGTGCCACTCCAGGGGTTGGGAACACTGAAGCTTTCTTT.

The chain uses TRBV13 and TRBJ1-6; 9 bases map to TRBD1. J gave up 9 bases and V 0 bases, and 9 bases lay outside the gene matches. Per the germline V gene, CDR1 is PRHDT and CDR2 is FYEKMQ (reference sequence). The CDR3 runs to 17 residues. Here the CDR3 DNA reads TGTGCCAGCAGCTTAGGCTCCGGGACAGGGTTTAGTTCACCCCTCCACTTT. It is translated as CASSLGSGTGFSSPLHF.

This clone has more than one count but fewer than ten. The rearrangement uses TRBV7-2 and TRBJ1-5, with D tentatively TRBD1 (6 bases). V was clipped by 3 bases and J by 3 bases, with 12 bases between them. Germline assignment: CDR1 SGHTA and CDR2 FQGNSA. The CDR3 contains 15 residues. The CDR3 region has the DNA TGTGCCAGCAGCTTTAGTTGGGGGCCCAATCAGCCCCAGCATTTT. Protein sequence: CASSFSWGPNQPQHF.

The gene calls are TRBV15 and TRBJ2-1; D is undetermined. Germline V lookup: CDR1 LNHNV, CDR2 YYDKDF (reference sequence). The CDR3 loop spans 15 amino acids. Trimming took 5 bases from V and 4 from J, leaving 15 bases between them. Written as DNA, the CDR3 is TGTGCCACCAGCTCCCCCCAGACGGGTTACAATGAGCAGTTCTTC. It yields the protein CATSSPQTGYNEQFF.

V is TRBV19 and J is TRBJ1-5; 7 bases fit TRBD1. Germline V gene lookup returns CDR1 LNHDA and CDR2 SQIVND (reference sequence). V was pared by 8 bases and J by 3 bases, with 4 bases of the junction left unmatched. The CDR3 contains 13 residues. The CDR3, as DNA: TGTGCCAGTTCCGACAGGGCCAATCAGCCCCAGCATTTT. Translated: CASSDRANQPQHF.

The V and J genes are TRBV11-1 and TRBJ2-1, with 9 bases matching TRBD2. This CDR3 has 16 amino acids. In germline, CDR1 is SGHAT, CDR2 FQDESV (reference sequence). V trimming: 6 bases; J trimming: 5 bases; junction bases outside the gene matches: 11. The CDR3 reads CASSINWASGNNEQFF. CDR3 in DNA: TGTGCCAGCAGTATAAATTGGGCTAGCGGGAACAATGAGCAGTTCTTC.

The CDR3 loop reads CAWSAVSYNSPLHF. The CDR3 region has the DNA TGTGCCTGGAGTGCAGTCTCCTATAATTCACCCCTCCACTTT. The V and J genes are TRBV30 and TRBJ1-6; no clear D gene. The CDR3 contains 14 residues. Germline loops: CDR1 GTSNPN, CDR2 SVGIG (reference sequence). V was trimmed by 1 base and J by 0 bases, leaving 4 bases between them.

The chain is built from TRBV2 and TRBJ1-2, with 7 bases fitting TRBD1. The length of the CDR3 is 13 residues. Germline V gene lookup returns CDR1 SNHLY and CDR2 FYNNEI. The junction had 0 bases not matched to a gene; V was cut back by 1 base and J by 4 bases. CDR3 DNA: TGTGCCAGCAGTGAAGACAGGGGCTATGGCTACACCTTC. Its translation: CASSEDRGYGYTF.

This clone was observed a handful of times. The chain employs TRBV3-1 (or the pseudogene TRBV3-2) and TRBJ2-5; weak D call: TRBD1 (6 bases). This CDR3 comprises 17 residues. Trimming shortened V by 0 bases and J by 2 bases, and 16 bases separated the two germline ends. In germline, CDR1 is LGHDT, CDR2 YNNKEL (reference sequence). The CDR3 here is CASSQERGRPIQETQYF. The CDR3 DNA is TGTGCCAGCAGCCAAGAAAGGGGGAGACCAATACAAGAGACCCAGTACTTC.